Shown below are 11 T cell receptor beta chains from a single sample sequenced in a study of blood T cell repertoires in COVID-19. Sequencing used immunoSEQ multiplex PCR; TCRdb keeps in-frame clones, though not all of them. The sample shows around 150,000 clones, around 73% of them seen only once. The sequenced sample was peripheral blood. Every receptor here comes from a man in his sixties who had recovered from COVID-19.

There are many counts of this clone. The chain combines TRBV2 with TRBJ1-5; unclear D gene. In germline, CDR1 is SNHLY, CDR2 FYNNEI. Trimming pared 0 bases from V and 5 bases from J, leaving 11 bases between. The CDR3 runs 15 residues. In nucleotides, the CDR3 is TGTGCCAGCAGTGAAGCATATAAATCTGATCAGCCCCAGCATTTT. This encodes CASSEAYKSDQPQHF.

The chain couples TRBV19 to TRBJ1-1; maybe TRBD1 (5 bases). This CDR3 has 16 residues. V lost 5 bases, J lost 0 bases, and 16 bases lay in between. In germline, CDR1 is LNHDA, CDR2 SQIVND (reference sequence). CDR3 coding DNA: TGTGCCAGTAGTCTGATCCGTGCGGACATGAACACTGAAGCTTTCTTT. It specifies CASSLIRADMNTEAFF.

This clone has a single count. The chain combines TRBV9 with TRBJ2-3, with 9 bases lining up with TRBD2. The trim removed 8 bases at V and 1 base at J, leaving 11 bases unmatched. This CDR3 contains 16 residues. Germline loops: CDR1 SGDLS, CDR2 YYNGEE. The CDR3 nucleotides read TGTGCCAGTTCCAATCGGGGCGGGAGGGGCACAGATACGCAGTATTTT. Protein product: CASSNRGGRGTDTQYF.

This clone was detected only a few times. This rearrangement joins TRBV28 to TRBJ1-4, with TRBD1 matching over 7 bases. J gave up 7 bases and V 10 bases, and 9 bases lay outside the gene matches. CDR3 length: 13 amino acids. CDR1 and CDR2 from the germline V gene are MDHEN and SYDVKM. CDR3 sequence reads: CAIAGGGGEKLFF. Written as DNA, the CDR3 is TGTGCCATCGCAGGGGGAGGTGGTGAAAAACTGTTTTTT.

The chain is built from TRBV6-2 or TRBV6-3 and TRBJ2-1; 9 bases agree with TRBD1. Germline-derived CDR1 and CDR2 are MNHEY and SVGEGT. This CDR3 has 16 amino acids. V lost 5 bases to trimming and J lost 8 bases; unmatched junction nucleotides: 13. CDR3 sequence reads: CASSPPGQGAGDEQFF. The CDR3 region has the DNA TGTGCCAGCAGTCCCCCGGGACAGGGTGCAGGTGATGAGCAGTTCTTC.

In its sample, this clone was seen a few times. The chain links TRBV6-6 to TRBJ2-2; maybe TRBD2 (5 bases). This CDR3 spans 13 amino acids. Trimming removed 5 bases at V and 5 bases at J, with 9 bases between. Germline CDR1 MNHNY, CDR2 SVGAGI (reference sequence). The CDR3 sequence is CASSHGGTGELFF. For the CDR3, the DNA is TGTGCCAGCAGTCACGGCGGGACCGGGGAGCTGTTTTTT.

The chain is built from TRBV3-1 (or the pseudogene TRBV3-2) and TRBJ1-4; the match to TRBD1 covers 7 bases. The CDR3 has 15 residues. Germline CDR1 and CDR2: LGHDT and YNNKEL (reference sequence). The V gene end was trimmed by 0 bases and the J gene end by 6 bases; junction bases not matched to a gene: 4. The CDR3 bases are TGTGCCAGCAGCCAAGACAGGGGGTTCGATGAAAAACTGTTTTTT. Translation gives CASSQDRGFDEKLFF.

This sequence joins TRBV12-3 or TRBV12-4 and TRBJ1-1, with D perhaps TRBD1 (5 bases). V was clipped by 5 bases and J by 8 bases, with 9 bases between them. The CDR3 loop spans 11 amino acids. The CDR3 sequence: CASSVGGEAFF. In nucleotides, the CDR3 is TGTGCCAGCAGTGTGGGGGGGGAAGCTTTCTTT.

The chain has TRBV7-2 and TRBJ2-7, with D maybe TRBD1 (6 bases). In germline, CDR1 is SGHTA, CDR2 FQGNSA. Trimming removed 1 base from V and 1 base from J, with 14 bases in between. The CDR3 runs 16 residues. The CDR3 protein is CASSLDSGTPSYEQYF. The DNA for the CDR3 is TGTGCCAGCAGCTTAGACTCCGGGACACCTTCCTACGAGCAGTACTTC. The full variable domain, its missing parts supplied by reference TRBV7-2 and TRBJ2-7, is GAGVSQSPSNKVTEKGKDVELRCDPISGHTALYWYRQSLGQGLEFLIYFQGNSAPDKSGLPSDRFSAERTGGSVSTLTIQRTQQEDSAVYLCASSLDSGTPSYEQYFGPGTRLTVT.

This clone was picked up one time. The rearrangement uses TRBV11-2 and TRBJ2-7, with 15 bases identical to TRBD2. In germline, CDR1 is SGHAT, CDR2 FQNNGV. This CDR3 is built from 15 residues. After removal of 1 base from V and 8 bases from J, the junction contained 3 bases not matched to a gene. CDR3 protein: CASSLAGLAGGKQYF. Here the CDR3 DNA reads TGTGCCAGCAGCTTAGCGGGACTAGCGGGAGGCAAGCAGTACTTC.

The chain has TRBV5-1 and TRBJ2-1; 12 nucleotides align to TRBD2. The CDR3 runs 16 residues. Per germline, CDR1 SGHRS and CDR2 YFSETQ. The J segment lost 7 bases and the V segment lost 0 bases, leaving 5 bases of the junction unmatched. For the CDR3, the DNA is TGCGCCAGCAGCTTGGCTAGCGGGGGGGCTCGTAATGAGCAGTTCTTC. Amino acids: CASSLASGGARNEQFF.